The source of this T cell receptor (beta chain) is a study of T cells after yellow fever vaccination. The authors made TCR cDNA by 5'RACE template switching, adding a universal primer site and UMIs. MiXCR, run by TCRdb on the 5' RACE reads, gives a single entry per CDR3 protein. The sample contains more than 75,000 distinct CDR3 sequences, almost 9% of which appear only once. CDR1 and CDR2 (germline): SGHDN, FVKESK. The CDR3 runs 17 residues. V lost 2 bases to trimming and J lost 1 base, with 18 bases between them. This TCR came from a man younger than 35 who received the YFV17D yellow fever vaccine. This specimen consisted of CD8+ T cells not binding an NS4B(214-222) dextramer, sorted from PBMCs, obtained more than 13 days after the first yellow fever vaccination. The rearrangement uses TRBV14 and TRBJ2-7, with D maybe TRBD2 (7 bases). CDR3 protein: CASSQRDLGGPSYEQYF. The CDR3 bases are TGTGCCAGCAGCCAAAGGGATCTCGGGGGGCCTTCCTACGAGCAGTACTTC.